This T cell receptor (beta chain) was recorded in a study of blood T cell repertoires in COVID-19. As for the study in general: Whether acute or convalescent, the COVID-19 samples came from the United States, Italy and Spain.

The V end lost 4 bases, the J end lost 0 bases, and 12 bases lay between the germline ends. Per the germline V gene, CDR1 is GTSNPN and CDR2 is SVGIG (reference sequence). The length of the CDR3 is 14 residues. Study processing details: The authors estimated nucleated cell counts from reference gene primer amplification. The assay was immunoSEQ multiplex PCR, and TCRdb's table has in-frame clones only and misses some. V, J and clone size are those of that table, while D and trimming were read from the DNA. The data hold approximately 150,000 clones, with 65% to 85% observed a single time. The study recruited people aged about 18 to 90 years across about two dozen US areas. In assigning cohorts, the study relied on participant-reported clinical history.

Input material: PBMCs or T cells enriched from blood (not recorded which). The chain has TRBV30 and TRBJ2-5; D gene uncertain. This sequence originates from a woman between 40 and 55 years old with acute COVID-19. CDR3 sequence: CAWNERSHQETQYF. The CDR3 coding sequence is TGTGCCTGGAATGAACGCAGTCACCAAGAGACCCAGTACTTC.